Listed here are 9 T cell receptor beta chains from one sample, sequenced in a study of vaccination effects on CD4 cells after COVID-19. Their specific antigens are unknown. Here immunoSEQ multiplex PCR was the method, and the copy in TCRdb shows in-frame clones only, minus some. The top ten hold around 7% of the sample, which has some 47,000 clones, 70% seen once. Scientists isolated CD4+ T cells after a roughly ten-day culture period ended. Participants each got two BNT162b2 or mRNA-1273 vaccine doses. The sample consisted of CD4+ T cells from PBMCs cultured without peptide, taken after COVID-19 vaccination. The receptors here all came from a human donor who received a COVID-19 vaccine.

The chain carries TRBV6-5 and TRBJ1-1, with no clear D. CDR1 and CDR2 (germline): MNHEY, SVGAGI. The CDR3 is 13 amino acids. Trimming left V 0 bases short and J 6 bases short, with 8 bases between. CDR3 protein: CASSYSIGAEAFF. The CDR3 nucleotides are TGTGCCAGCAGTTACTCGATCGGGGCTGAAGCTTTCTTT.

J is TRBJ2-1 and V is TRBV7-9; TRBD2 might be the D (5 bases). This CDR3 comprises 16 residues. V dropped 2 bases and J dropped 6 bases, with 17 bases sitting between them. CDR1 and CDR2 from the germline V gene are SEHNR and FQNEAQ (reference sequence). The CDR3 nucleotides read TGTGCCAGCAGCTTAAGTTCGGGGATCAGCGGCAATGAGCAGTTCTTC. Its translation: CASSLSSGISGNEQFF.

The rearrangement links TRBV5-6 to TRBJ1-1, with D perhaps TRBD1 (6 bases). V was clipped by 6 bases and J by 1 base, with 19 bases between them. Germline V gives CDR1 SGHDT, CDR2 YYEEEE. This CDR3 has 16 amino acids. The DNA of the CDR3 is TGTGCCAGCATGATGAGGCTGACAGGACAGAACACTGAAGCTTTCTTT. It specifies CASMMRLTGQNTEAFF.

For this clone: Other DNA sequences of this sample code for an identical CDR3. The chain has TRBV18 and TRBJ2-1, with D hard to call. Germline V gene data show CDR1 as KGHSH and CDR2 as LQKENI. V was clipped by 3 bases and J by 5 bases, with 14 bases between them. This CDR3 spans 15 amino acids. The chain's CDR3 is CASSPPATPNNEQFF. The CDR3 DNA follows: TGTGCCAGCTCACCCCCCGCTACCCCGAACAATGAGCAGTTCTTC.

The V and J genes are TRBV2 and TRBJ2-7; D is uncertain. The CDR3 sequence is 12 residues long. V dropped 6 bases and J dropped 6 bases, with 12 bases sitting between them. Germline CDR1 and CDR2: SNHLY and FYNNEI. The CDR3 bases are TGTGCCAGCAGACCCGGCGCGGTCGAGCAGTACTTC. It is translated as CASRPGAVEQYF.

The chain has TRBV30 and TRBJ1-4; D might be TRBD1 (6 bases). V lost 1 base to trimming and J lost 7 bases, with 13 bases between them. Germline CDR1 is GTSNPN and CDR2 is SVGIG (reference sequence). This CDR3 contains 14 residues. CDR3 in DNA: TGTGCCTGGAGTGGTTGGGGGGCGGGTGAAAAACTGTTTTTT. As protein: CAWSGWGAGEKLFF.

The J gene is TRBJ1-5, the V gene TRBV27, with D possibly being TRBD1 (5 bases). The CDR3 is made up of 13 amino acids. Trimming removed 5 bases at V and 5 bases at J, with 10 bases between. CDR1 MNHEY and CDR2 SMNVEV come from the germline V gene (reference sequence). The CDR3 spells CASSPGQYQPQHF. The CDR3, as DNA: TGTGCCAGCAGTCCAGGACAATATCAGCCCCAGCATTTT.

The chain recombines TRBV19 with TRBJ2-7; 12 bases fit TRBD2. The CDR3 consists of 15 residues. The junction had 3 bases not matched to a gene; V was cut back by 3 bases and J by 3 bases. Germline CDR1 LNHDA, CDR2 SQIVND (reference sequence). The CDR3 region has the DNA TGTGCCAGTAGTATTGGGACTAGCGGGTTCTACGAGCAGTACTTC. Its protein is CASSIGTSGFYEQYF. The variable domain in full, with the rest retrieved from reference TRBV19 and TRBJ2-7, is DGGITQSPKYLFRKEGQNVTLSCEQNLNHDAMYWYRQDPGQGLRLIYYSQIVNDFQKGDIAEGYSVSREKKESFPLTVTSAQKNPTAFYLCASSIGTSGFYEQYFGPGTRLTVT.

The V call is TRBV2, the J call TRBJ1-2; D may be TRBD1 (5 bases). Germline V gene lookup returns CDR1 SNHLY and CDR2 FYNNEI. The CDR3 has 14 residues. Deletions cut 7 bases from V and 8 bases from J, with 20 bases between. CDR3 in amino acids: CASNYGFGAEGYTF. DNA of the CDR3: TGTGCCAGCAATTATGGGTTCGGGGCCGAGGGCTACACCTTC. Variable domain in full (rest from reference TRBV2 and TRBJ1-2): EPEVTQTPSHQVTQMGQEVILRCVPISNHLYFYWYRQILGQKVEFLVSFYNNEISEKSEIFDDQFSVERPDGSNFTLKIRSTKLEDSAMYFCASNYGFGAEGYTFGSGTRLTVV.